Listed below are T cell receptor beta chains from one sample, sequenced in a study of blood T cell repertoires in COVID-19. The protocol was immunoSEQ multiplex PCR, while the TCRdb copy is restricted to in-frame clones and leaves out a portion. The top ten hold roughly 12% of the sample, which has 130,000 or so clones, approximately 85% seen once. The sequencing input was peripheral blood. Source of these receptors: a human donor in a cohort sampled during active COVID-19. Both conserved end residues are part of each CDR3. A D gene is named only where the DNA matches it firmly. Size is omitted from some rows. Given values are once, few, many or a class for expanded clones.

>TRBV7-8|TRBJ1-3|TRBD1|-|14
CASSPRGLGNTIYF
TGTGCCAGCAGCCCCAGGGGGCTCGGAAACACCATATATTTT
>TRBV5-1|TRBJ1-1|-|once|16
CASSLRGFGGDTEAFF
TGCGCCAGCAGCTTAAGAGGGTTCGGGGGTGACACTGAAGCTTTCTTT
>TRBV5-1|TRBJ1-6|-|few|13
CASAGGDNSPLHF
TGCGCCAGTGCAGGAGGGGATAATTCACCCCTCCACTTT
>TRBV3-1/TRBV3-2|TRBJ1-5|-|-|15
CASSPPGDGNQPQHF
TGTGCCAGCAGCCCCCCGGGAGACGGCAATCAGCCCCAGCATTTT
>TRBV6-5|TRBJ2-7|TRBD2|-|13
CASSRAGADEQYF
TGTGCCAGCAGTCGAGCGGGGGCGGACGAGCAGTACTTC
>TRBV3-1/TRBV3-2|TRBJ1-1|TRBD1|-|14
CASSHPDRGTEAFF
TGTGCCAGCAGCCACCCAGACAGGGGTACTGAAGCTTTCTTT
>TRBV15|TRBJ2-7|-|-|16
CATSRGVKTGEYEQYF
TGTGCCACCAGCAGAGGCGTGAAGACAGGTGAATACGAGCAGTACTTC
>TRBV6-4|TRBJ2-3|-|-|14
CASRHDNVADTQYF
TGTGCCAGCAGACATGACAATGTTGCAGATACGCAGTATTTT
>TRBV27|TRBJ1-4|-|-|15
CASSSWTAPNEKLFF
TGTGCCAGCAGTTCGTGGACAGCGCCTAATGAAAAACTGTTTTTT
>TRBV7-2|TRBJ2-6|-|-|15
CASSTGNSGANVLTF
TGTGCCAGCAGCACCGGGAACTCTGGGGCCAACGTCCTGACTTTC
>TRBV6-5|TRBJ1-3|-|-|12
CASSKSGNTIYF
TGTGCCAGCAGTAAAAGCGGAAACACCATATATTTT
>TRBV5-1|TRBJ1-2|-|-|14
CASRPPGGRYGYTF
TGCGCCAGCCGGCCCCCGGGGGGCAGGTATGGCTACACCTTC
>TRBV7-2|TRBJ2-7|-|once|12
CASSLSRNEQYF
TGTGCCAGCAGCTTATCTAGAAACGAGCAGTACTTC
>TRBV5-1|TRBJ2-7|-|-|12
CASTSDRLEQYF
TGCGCCAGCACCTCCGACAGGCTCGAGCAGTACTTC
>TRBV5-1|TRBJ1-6|TRBD1|-|14
CASSLGQGGSPLHF
TGCGCCAGCAGCTTGGGACAGGGTGGCTCACCCCTCCACTTT
>TRBV27|TRBJ2-5|TRBD2|-|17
CASSYRGTSTLVETQYF
TGTGCCAGCAGTTATCGGGGGACTAGCACATTGGTAGAGACCCAGTACTTC
>TRBV4-1|TRBJ2-7|-|-|16
CASSQERAGGIGEQYF
TGCGCCAGCAGCCAAGAGAGGGCAGGGGGGATAGGAGAGCAGTACTTC
>TRBV5-5|TRBJ2-4|-|-|12
CASSLAAGSEYF
TGTGCCAGCAGCTTGGCGGCTGGGAGCGAGTACTTC
>TRBV6-5|TRBJ1-2|-|-|12
CASQGSFYGYTF
TGTGCCAGTCAGGGTTCGTTCTATGGCTACACCTTC
>TRBV4-1|TRBJ1-4|-|-|14
CASSLGQPNEKLFF
TGCGCCAGCAGCCTAGGACAGCCAAATGAAAAACTGTTTTTT
>TRBV5-8|TRBJ2-1|TRBD1|-|13
CASGTGGNNEQFF
TGTGCCAGCGGGACAGGGGGCAACAATGAGCAGTTCTTC
>TRBV11-2|TRBJ2-7|-|few|13
CASSLGDFYEQYF
TGTGCCAGCAGCTTGGGGGACTTCTACGAGCAGTACTTC
>TRBV6-5|TRBJ2-7|-|once|14
CASSYVARMNEQYF
TGTGCCAGCAGTTACGTGGCGAGGATGAACGAGCAGTACTTC
>TRBV7-3|TRBJ1-2|TRBD1|-|13
CASSAGTGGGYTF
TGTGCCAGCAGCGCGGGGACAGGAGGAGGCTACACCTTC
>TRBV6-5|TRBJ2-1|TRBD1|-|15
CASRGSGTGYNEQFF
TGTGCCAGCCGGGGTTCCGGGACAGGTTACAATGAGCAGTTCTTC
>TRBV7-8|TRBJ2-7|-|-|14
CASSPHRVAYEQYF
TGTGCCAGCAGCCCCCACAGGGTGGCCTACGAGCAGTACTTC
>TRBV11-2|TRBJ1-6|-|-|15
CASSWGGSYNSPLHF
TGTGCCAGCAGTTGGGGGGGCTCCTATAATTCACCCCTCCACTTT
>TRBV6-2/TRBV6-3|TRBJ1-5|TRBD1|-|15
CASSYSGGQGQPQHF
TGTGCCAGCAGTTACTCGGGGGGACAGGGTCAGCCCCAGCATTTT
>TRBV19|TRBJ2-3|-|-|13
CASSKGGTDTQYF
TGTGCCAGTAGTAAAGGGGGCACAGATACGCAGTATTTT
>TRBV10-3|TRBJ2-1|TRBD1|-|15
CAISAGTGFRDEQFF
TGTGCCATCAGCGCCGGGACAGGGTTTCGGGATGAGCAGTTCTTC
>TRBV10-3|TRBJ1-1|TRBD1|-|17
CAIRPGQGERADTEAFF
TGTGCCATCAGGCCCGGACAGGGAGAAAGAGCGGACACTGAAGCTTTCTTT
>TRBV12-5|TRBJ2-4|-|-|15
CASGLPTGMRNIQYF
TGTGCTAGTGGTTTGCCTACAGGGATGAGAAACATTCAGTACTTC
>TRBV7-8|TRBJ1-1|-|-|14
CASSSRVMNTEAFF
TGTGCCAGCAGCTCTAGAGTGATGAACACTGAAGCTTTCTTT
>TRBV15|TRBJ2-1|-|-|18
CATSSPQPGGRHVREQFF
TGTGCCACCAGCTCCCCCCAACCAGGGGGGAGACACGTCCGTGAGCAGTTCTTC
>TRBV6-5|TRBJ2-1|-|once|13
CASSYNEATEQFF
TGTGCCAGCAGTTACAATGAGGCCACTGAGCAGTTCTTC
>TRBV3-1/TRBV3-2|TRBJ2-1|TRBD2|-|16
CASSSHERGTYNEQFF
TGTGCCAGCAGCTCCCACGAGCGGGGAACCTACAATGAGCAGTTCTTC
>TRBV18|TRBJ1-1|TRBD1|-|16
CASSPPGKGAGTEAFF
TGTGCCAGCTCACCACCTGGGAAGGGGGCGGGCACTGAAGCTTTCTTT
>TRBV11-1|TRBJ2-7|-|-|14
CASSLVNLAYEQYF
TGTGCCAGCAGCTTAGTGAATTTAGCCTACGAGCAGTACTTC
>TRBV5-1|TRBJ2-1|-|-|14
CASSLVGMRNEQFF
TGCGCCAGCAGCTTGGTCGGTATGAGGAATGAGCAGTTCTTC
>TRBV15|TRBJ1-2|TRBD1|-|15
CATAGDRGLVYGYTF
TGTGCCACTGCAGGGGACAGGGGCCTCGTCTATGGCTACACCTTC
>TRBV7-2|TRBJ2-1|-|-|17
CASSPFRRGASYNEQFF
TGTGCCAGCAGCCCGTTTAGACGGGGGGCCTCCTACAATGAGCAGTTCTTC
>TRBV5-1|TRBJ2-1|TRBD2|-|18
CASSSLAGGRSSYNEQFF
TGCGCCAGCAGCTCGTTAGCGGGGGGCCGAAGCTCCTACAATGAGCAGTTCTTC
>TRBV5-6|TRBJ2-1|TRBD2|-|15
CASSRLAGENNEQFF
TGTGCCAGCAGCCGACTAGCGGGGGAGAACAATGAGCAGTTCTTC
>TRBV19|TRBJ2-5|-|-|15
CASSHANRGTGTQYF
TGTGCCAGTTCCCACGCGAACCGGGGGACCGGGACCCAGTACTTC
>TRBV5-4|TRBJ2-1|-|-|15
CASSSGQRISAEQFF
TGTGCCAGCAGTTCCGGACAGAGGATCAGCGCGGAGCAGTTCTTC
>TRBV5-1|TRBJ2-7|-|-|17
CASSFKGVGERSYEQYF
TGCGCCAGCAGCTTTAAGGGAGTTGGGGAGAGGTCCTACGAGCAGTACTTC
>TRBV6-5|TRBJ2-5|TRBD1|-|12
CASATGVETQYF
TGTGCCAGCGCGACAGGGGTGGAGACCCAGTACTTC
>TRBV5-1|TRBJ1-4|TRBD1|-|16
CASSLTPQGVREKLFF
TGCGCCAGCAGCTTGACGCCGCAGGGGGTTCGGGAAAAACTGTTTTTT
>TRBV3-1/TRBV3-2|TRBJ1-5|-|few|14
CASSQGHSNQPQHF
TGTGCCAGCAGCCAAGGGCATAGCAATCAGCCCCAGCATTTT
>TRBV4-1|TRBJ2-7|TRBD2|-|13
CASSPGGDYEQYF
TGCGCCAGCAGCCCCGGGGGGGACTACGAGCAGTACTTC
>TRBV7-8|TRBJ2-1|TRBD1|-|14
CASSFSRGSNEQFF
TGTGCCAGCAGCTTCAGCAGGGGGTCCAATGAGCAGTTCTTC
>TRBV6-5|TRBJ2-7|TRBD2|-|14
CASSPFAGGSEQYF
TGTGCCAGCTCCCCTTTCGCGGGGGGGAGTGAGCAGTACTTC
>TRBV10-3|TRBJ2-7|-|once|12
CAIKGSDHEQYF
TGTGCCATCAAGGGGTCAGACCACGAGCAGTACTTC
>TRBV5-5|TRBJ2-1|TRBD2|-|20
CASSLVTSGGFLSPYNEQFF
TGTGCCAGCAGCTTGGTGACTAGCGGGGGGTTCCTGAGCCCCTACAATGAGCAGTTCTTC
>TRBV19|TRBJ1-3|-|-|14
CASSQGISGNTIYF
TGTGCCAGTAGTCAGGGCATCAGTGGAAACACCATATATTTT
>TRBV19|TRBJ1-2|-|-|16
CASSIGGGVVNYGYTF
TGTGCCAGTAGTATAGGCGGGGGAGTCGTAAACTATGGCTACACCTTC
>TRBV7-2|TRBJ2-2|TRBD2|-|15
CASSSGLAGSGELFF
TGTGCCAGCAGCTCTGGACTAGCGGGGTCCGGGGAGCTGTTTTTT
>TRBV28|TRBJ1-5|-|few|12
CASSLGNQPQHF
TGTGCCAGCAGCCTCGGGAATCAGCCCCAGCATTTT
>TRBV5-1|TRBJ1-2|-|once|13
CASSLGQSYGYTF
TGCGCCAGCAGCTTGGGACAGAGCTATGGCTACACCTTC